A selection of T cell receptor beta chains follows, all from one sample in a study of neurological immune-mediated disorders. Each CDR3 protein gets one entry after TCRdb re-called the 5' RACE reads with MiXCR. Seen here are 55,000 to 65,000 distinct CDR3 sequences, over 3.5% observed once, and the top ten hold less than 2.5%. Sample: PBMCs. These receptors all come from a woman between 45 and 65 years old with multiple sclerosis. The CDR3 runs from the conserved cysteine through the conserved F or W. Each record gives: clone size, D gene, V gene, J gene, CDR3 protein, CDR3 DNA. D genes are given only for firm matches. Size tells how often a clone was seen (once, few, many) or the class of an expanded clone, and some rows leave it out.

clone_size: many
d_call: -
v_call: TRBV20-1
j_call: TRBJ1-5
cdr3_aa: CSARPRTVLNQPQHF
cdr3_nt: TGCAGTGCTAGACCAAGGACCGTCCTTAATCAGCCCCAGCATTTT

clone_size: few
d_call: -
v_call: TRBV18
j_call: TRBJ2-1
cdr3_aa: CASSLVGRERSYNEQFF
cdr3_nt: TGTGCCAGCTCATTGGTCGGGCGGGAAAGATCCTACAATGAGCAGTTCTTC

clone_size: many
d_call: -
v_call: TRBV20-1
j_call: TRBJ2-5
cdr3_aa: CSARFSQETQYF
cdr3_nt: TGCAGTGCTAGGTTCAGTCAAGAGACCCAGTACTTC

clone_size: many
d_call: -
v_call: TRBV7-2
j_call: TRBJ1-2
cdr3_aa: CASSPGSTSNYGYTF
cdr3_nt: TGTGCCAGCAGCCCCGGATCAACCTCTAACTATGGCTACACCTTC

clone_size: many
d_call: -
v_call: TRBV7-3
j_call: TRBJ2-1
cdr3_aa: CASSLTSGPEQFF
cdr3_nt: TGTGCCAGCAGCTTAACGTCAGGTCCTGAGCAGTTCTTC

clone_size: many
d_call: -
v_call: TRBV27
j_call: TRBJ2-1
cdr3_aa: CASSLSRGSHEQFF
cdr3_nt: TGTGCCAGCAGTTTATCGAGGGGGTCTCATGAGCAGTTCTTC

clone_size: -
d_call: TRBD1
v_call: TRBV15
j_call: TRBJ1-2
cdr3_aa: CATSRARTGGYGYTF
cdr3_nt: TGTGCCACCAGCAGGGCCCGGACAGGGGGATATGGCTACACCTTC

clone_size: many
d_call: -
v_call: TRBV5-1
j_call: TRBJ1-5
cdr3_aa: CASSLAGEVKQPQNF
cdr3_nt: TGCGCCAGCAGCTTGGCAGGGGAGGTAAAGCAGCCCCAGAATTTT

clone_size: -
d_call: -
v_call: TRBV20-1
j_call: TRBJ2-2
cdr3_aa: CSVLGSTGELFF
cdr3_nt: TGCAGTGTTCTCGGGAGCACCGGGGAGCTGTTTTTT

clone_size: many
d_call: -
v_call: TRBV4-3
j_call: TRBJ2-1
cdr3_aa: CASSQEGPGNPYNEQFF
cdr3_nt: TGCGCCAGCAGCCAAGAGGGGCCCGGGAACCCCTACAATGAGCAGTTCTTC

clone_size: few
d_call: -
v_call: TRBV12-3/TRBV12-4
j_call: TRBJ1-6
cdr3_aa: CASSFRLGGAPLNF
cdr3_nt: TGTGCCAGCAGTTTCCGCCTTGGAGGAGCACCCCTCAACTTT

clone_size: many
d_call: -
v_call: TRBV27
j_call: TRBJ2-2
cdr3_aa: CASSLGYTGELFF
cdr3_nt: TGTGCCAGCAGTTTAGGGTACACCGGGGAGCTGTTTTTT

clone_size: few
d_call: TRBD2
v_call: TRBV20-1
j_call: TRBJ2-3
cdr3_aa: CSAPPSGSDTQYF
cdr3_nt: TGCAGTGCCCCGCCTAGCGGGAGTGATACGCAGTATTTT

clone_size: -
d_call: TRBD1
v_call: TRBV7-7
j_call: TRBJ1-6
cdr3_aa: CASSNSGVGQGWDSPLHF
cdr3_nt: TGTGCTAGCAGCAATTCCGGTGTGGGACAGGGATGGGATTCACCCCTCCACTTT

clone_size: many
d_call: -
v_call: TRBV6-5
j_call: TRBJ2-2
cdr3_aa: CASTYRRDTGELFF
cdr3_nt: TGTGCCAGCACCTACCGTCGGGACACCGGGGAGCTGTTTTTT

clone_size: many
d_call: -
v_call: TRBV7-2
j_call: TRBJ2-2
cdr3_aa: CASSLELGRTGELFF
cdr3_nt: TGTGCCAGCAGCTTAGAGCTCGGGCGAACCGGGGAGCTGTTTTTT

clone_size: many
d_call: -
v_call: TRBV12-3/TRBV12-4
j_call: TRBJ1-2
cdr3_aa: CASSLDRVWPGYTF
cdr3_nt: TGTGCCAGCAGTTTAGACAGGGTTTGGCCTGGCTACACCTTC

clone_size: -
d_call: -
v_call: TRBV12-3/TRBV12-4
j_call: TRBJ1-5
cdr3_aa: CASRFSSNQPQHF
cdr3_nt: TGTGCCAGCAGATTCAGTAGCAATCAGCCCCAGCATTTT

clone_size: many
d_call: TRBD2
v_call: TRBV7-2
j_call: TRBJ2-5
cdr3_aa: CASSTLAGVGYF
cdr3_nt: TGTGCCAGCAGCACTCTAGCGGGAGTTGGGTACTTC

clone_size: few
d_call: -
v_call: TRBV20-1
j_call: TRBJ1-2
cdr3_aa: CSAPRGLSYGYTF
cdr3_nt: TGCAGTGCTCCCCGGGGCCTCAGCTATGGCTACACCTTC

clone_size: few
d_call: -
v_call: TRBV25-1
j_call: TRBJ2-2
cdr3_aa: CASSVRPNTGELFF
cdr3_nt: TGTGCCAGCAGTGTCAGGCCTAACACCGGGGAGCTGTTTTTT

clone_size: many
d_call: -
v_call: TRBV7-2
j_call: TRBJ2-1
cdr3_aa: CASSSGPRQFF
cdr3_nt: TGTGCCAGCAGCTCTGGTCCCAGGCAGTTCTTC

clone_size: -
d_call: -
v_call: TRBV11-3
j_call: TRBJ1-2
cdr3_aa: CASSPNDRRFVRDYGYTF
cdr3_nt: TGTGCCAGCAGCCCCAACGACAGGCGATTCGTCCGGGATTATGGCTACACCTTC

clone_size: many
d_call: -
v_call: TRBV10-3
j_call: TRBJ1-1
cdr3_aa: CAISEFAGNTEAFF
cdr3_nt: TGTGCCATCAGTGAGTTTGCTGGGAACACTGAAGCTTTCTTT

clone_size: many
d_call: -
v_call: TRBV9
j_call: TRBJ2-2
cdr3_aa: CASSDGTVNTGELFF
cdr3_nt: TGTGCCAGCAGCGACGGGACGGTTAACACCGGGGAGCTGTTTTTT

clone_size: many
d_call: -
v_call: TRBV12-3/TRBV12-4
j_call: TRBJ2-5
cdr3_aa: CASSEGGGAQYF
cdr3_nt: TGTGCCAGCAGTGAGGGCGGGGGCGCCCAGTACTTC

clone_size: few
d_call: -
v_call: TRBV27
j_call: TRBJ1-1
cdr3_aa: CASSLTRNTEAFF
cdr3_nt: TGTGCCAGCAGCTTAACAAGGAACACTGAAGCTTTCTTT

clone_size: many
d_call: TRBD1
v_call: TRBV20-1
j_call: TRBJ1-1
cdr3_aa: CSAAGGRANTEAFF
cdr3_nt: TGCAGTGCTGCAGGGGGCCGGGCGAACACTGAAGCTTTCTTT

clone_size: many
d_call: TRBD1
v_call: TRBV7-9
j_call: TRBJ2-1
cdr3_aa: CASSHTGTGGYEQFF
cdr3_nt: TGTGCCAGCAGCCACACCGGGACAGGGGGCTATGAGCAGTTCTTC

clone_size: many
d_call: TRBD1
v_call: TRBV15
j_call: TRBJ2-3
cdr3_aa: CATSREGTGFGTDTQYF
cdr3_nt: TGTGCCACCAGCAGAGAGGGGACAGGGTTCGGTACAGATACGCAGTATTTT

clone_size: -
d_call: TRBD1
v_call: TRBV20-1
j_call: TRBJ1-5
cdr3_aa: CSANLGWTGDSNQPQHF
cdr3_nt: TGCAGTGCTAATCTAGGGTGGACAGGGGACTCAAATCAGCCCCAGCATTTT

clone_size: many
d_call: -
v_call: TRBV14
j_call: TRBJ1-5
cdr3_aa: CASSQEFGGRGNQPQHF
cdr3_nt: TGTGCCAGCAGCCAAGAGTTTGGGGGACGGGGCAATCAGCCCCAGCATTTT

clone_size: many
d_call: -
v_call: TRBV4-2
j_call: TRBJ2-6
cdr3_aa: CASSQVLASGANVLTF
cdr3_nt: TGTGCCAGCAGCCAAGTGCTAGCGTCTGGGGCCAACGTCCTGACTTTC

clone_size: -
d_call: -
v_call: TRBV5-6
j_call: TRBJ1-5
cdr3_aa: CASSDYNRDQPQNF
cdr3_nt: TGTGCCAGCAGCGACTACAATAGGGATCAGCCCCAGAATTTT

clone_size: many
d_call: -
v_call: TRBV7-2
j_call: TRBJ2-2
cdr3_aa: CASSLNPPRVPGGELFF
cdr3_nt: TGTGCCAGCAGCCTAAACCCTCCTCGAGTGCCGGGCGGGGAGCTGTTTTTT

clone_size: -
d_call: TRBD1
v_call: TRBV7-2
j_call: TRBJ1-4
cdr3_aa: CASSSGQVVEKLFF
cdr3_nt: TGTGCCAGCAGCTCAGGACAGGTTGTAGAAAAACTGTTTTTT

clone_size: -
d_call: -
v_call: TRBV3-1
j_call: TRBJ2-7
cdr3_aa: CASSQDSRPTSSRQYF
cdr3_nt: TGTGCCAGCAGCCAAGATTCGAGACCCACTAGTTCCAGGCAGTACTTC

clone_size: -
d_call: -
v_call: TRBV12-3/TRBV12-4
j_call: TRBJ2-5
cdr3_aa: CASSRGTAETQYF
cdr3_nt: TGTGCCAGCAGCCGGGGTACGGCGGAGACCCAGTACTTC

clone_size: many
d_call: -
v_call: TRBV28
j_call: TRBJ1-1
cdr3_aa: CASSGGLEAFF
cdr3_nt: TGTGCCAGCAGTGGGGGTTTAGAAGCTTTCTTT

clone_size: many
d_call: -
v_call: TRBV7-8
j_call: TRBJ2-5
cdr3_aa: CASSPLKGMGETQYF
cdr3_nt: TGTGCCAGCAGCCCCCTAAAGGGAATGGGAGAGACCCAGTACTTC

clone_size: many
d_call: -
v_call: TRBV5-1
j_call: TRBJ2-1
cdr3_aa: CASSLNRSGLSNNEQFF
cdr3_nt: TGCGCCAGCAGCCTGAACCGATCGGGACTTAGTAACAATGAGCAGTTCTTC

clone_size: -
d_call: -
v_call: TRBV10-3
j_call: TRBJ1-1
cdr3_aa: CAILPELQGYTEAFF
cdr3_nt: TGTGCCATCCTCCCAGAACTTCAGGGTTACACTGAAGCTTTCTTT